The clone carrying this TCR beta chain was detected only a few times. CDR3 size: 14 residues. Trimming took off 8 bases at V and 7 bases at J, with 15 bases between the two ends. The germline V gene encodes CDR1 SNHLY and CDR2 FYNNEI. A J-beta primer mix and a sample-barcoded 5' primer were used in a second PCR of roughly 6 to 11 cycles. MiXCR was run by TCRdb on the 5' RACE reads, yielding one entry per CDR3 protein. The table has just under 550,000 distinct CDR3 sequences, around 24% seen once. The sample originates from a study of blood T cells in healthy people across ages. Separately, the same data were catalogued under a study of T cells of mothers and their children.

Material for sequencing was blood. J is TRBJ1-6 and V is TRBV2; unclear D gene. This TCR came from a boy aged 5 to 17 in good health. The CDR3 nucleotides are TGTGCCAGCGCCCTCCTAGGAGCCAATTCACCCCTCCACTTT. It is translated as CASALLGANSPLHF.